The sequence of this TCR beta chain was determined in a study of response to subunit inactivated influenza vaccine. Using its own MiXCR run on the RT-PCR reads, TCRdb lists one record per CDR3 protein. This sample has roughly 650,000 distinct CDR3 sequences, with around 15% found just once. Findings and caveats of the study: Authors suggested seasonal influenza vaccinations each recruit few new T cells.

This clonotype was detected only a few times. Its specificity is not known. From germline, CDR1 is SQVTM and CDR2 ANQGSEA. Trimming took off 6 bases at V and 3 bases at J, with 12 bases between the two ends. The length of the CDR3 is 13 residues. The receptor was isolated from a man aged 50 or older who received an inactivated influenza vaccine. The J gene is TRBJ1-5, the V gene TRBV29-1, with a possible D match to TRBD1 (5 bases). Sequences were derived from PBMCs from blood, sampled 14 to 15 days before vaccination. The CDR3 spells CSVATGINQPQHF. In DNA form, the CDR3 reads TGCAGCGTCGCCACAGGAATCAATCAGCCCCAGCATTTT.